The 10 T cell receptor beta chains given below trace back to one sample, sequenced in a study of graft-versus-host responses after intestinal transplantation. The assay was immunoSEQ multiplex PCR, and TCRdb's table has in-frame clones only and misses some. The table lists 40,000 or so clones, nearly 95% of them singletons. These receptors lack a known antigen. Sample: unstimulated CD8+ T cells sorted from spleen or lymph node cells, taken before transplant. All receptors come from a human donor who was the organ donor for an intestinal transplant.

The chain employs TRBV4-1 and TRBJ1-2; D might be TRBD1 (5 bases). Germline loops: CDR1 MGHRA, CDR2 YSYEKL. The CDR3 is 14 amino acids. Trimming removed 0 bases at V and 3 bases at J, with 8 bases between. As DNA, the CDR3 is TGCGCCAGCAGCCAAGATTGGGGGGACTATGGCTACACCTTC. This encodes CASSQDWGDYGYTF.

The chain is built from TRBV2 and TRBJ2-2, with 10 bases matching TRBD2. V dropped 0 bases and J dropped 3; count of bases not matched to a gene: 4. This CDR3 is built from 17 residues. CDR1 is SNHLY and CDR2 is FYNNEI in the germline V gene. In DNA form, the CDR3 reads TGTGCCAGCAGTGAAGCGGAGCGGGGGGGCTACACCGGGGAGCTGTTTTTT. Amino acid sequence: CASSEAERGGYTGELFF. Drawing the rest from reference TRBV2 and TRBJ2-2, the complete variable domain is EPEVTQTPSHQVTQMGQEVILRCVPISNHLYFYWYRQILGQKVEFLVSFYNNEISEKSEIFDDQFSVERPDGSNFTLKIRSTKLEDSAMYFCASSEAERGGYTGELFFGEGSRLTVL.

The chain is built from TRBV11-2 and TRBJ2-5; tentative D call: TRBD2 (6 bases). The J call may be faulty, since TRBJ2-7 better matches the DNA end. The germline gives CDR1 SGHAT, CDR2 FQNNGV. CDR3 size: 16 residues. CDR3 coding DNA: TGTGCCAGCAGCCAGGGCGGGGTCGCATGGAACTACGAGCAGTACTTC. This translates into CASSQGGVAWNYEQYF.

This clone has just one count. V is TRBV19 and J is TRBJ2-5, with 7 positions matching TRBD1. V shed 8 bases and J 2 bases; nucleotides not matched to a gene: 2. CDR3 length: 12 amino acids. Germline V gene sequence: CDR1 LNHDA, CDR2 SQIVND (reference sequence). CDR3 sequence (DNA): TGTGCCAGTGGGACAGTACAAGAGACCCAGTACTTC. This translates into CASGTVQETQYF. Full variable domain (remainder filled in from reference TRBV19 and TRBJ2-5): DGGITQSPKYLFRKEGQNVTLSCEQNLNHDAMYWYRQDPGQGLRLIYYSQIVNDFQKGDIAEGYSVSREKKESFPLTVTSAQKNPTAFYLCASGTVQETQYFGPGTRLLVL.

The rearrangement joins TRBV21-1 to TRBJ2-1; the table's D gene call, TRBD2, was not cross checked with the DNA. TRBV21-1 is assigned pseudogene status. CDR3 length: 13 amino acids. The CDR3 coding sequence is TGTGCCAGCAGCAAAAGCTGCGGGCGTGGGCAGTTCTTC. Amino acids: CASSKSCGRGQFF.

The chain couples TRBV27 to TRBJ2-3; D is unclear. Between the trimmed V and J ends, which lost 1 base and 0 bases, there was a span of 2 bases. The CDR3 has 13 residues. Germline V gene sequence: CDR1 MNHEY, CDR2 SMNVEV (reference sequence). The CDR3 sequence is CASSLFSTDTQYF. The CDR3 coding sequence is TGTGCCAGCAGTTTATTCAGCACAGATACGCAGTATTTT.

CDR3 coding DNA: TGTGCCAGCAGCCGTGGACAGGGGAACACTGAAGCTTTCTTT. As protein: CASSRGQGNTEAFF. The chain is built from TRBV5-6 and TRBJ1-1; 8 bases map to TRBD1. This CDR3 contains 14 residues. CDR1 is SGHDT, CDR2 YYEEEE, per germline. V dropped 4 bases and J dropped 1; count of bases not matched to a gene: 3.

V and J are TRBV11-3 and TRBJ2-3; maybe TRBD2 (5 bases). This CDR3 is built from 17 residues. Deletions cut 5 bases from V and 3 bases from J, with 21 bases between. CDR1 and CDR2 (germline): SGHNT, YENEEA. CDR3 in amino acids: CASSPTGGWFVTDTQYF. In DNA form, the CDR3 reads TGTGCCAGCAGCCCGACTGGCGGGTGGTTTGTAACAGATACGCAGTATTTT.

This chain connects TRBV7-9 to TRBJ2-7; 12 positions match TRBD2. CDR1 and CDR2 (germline): SEHNR, FQNEAQ (reference sequence). V lost 4 bases, J lost 6 bases, and 7 bases stayed unmatched. This CDR3 spans 15 amino acids. The CDR3 DNA sequence: TGTGCCAGCAGCTCGTCGACTAGCGGGGGTTCCGAGCAGTACTTC. It specifies CASSSSTSGGSEQYF.

The chain combines TRBV27 with TRBJ2-7; tentative D call: TRBD1 (5 bases). From germline, CDR1 is MNHEY and CDR2 SMNVEV (reference sequence). Trimming pared 0 bases from V and 9 bases from J, leaving 18 bases between. This CDR3 is built from 15 residues. This CDR3 is CASSLSSGLKRGQYF. CDR3 bases: TGTGCCAGCAGTTTATCGAGTGGCCTAAAAAGGGGGCAGTACTTC.